This TCR beta chain was obtained from a study of T cell responses to AZD1222 COVID-19 vaccine. Study results and caveats: Just 5 to 7 people given AZD1222 tested seropositive at baseline. Donors were chiefly white British, with a greater number of females, and clonal diversity was perhaps underestimated. Sampling that yielded the repertoires occurred only after the peak T cell response.

As concerns this clone: What it binds is not known.

Libraries were prepared by immunoSEQ multiplex PCR; TCRdb keeps only in-frame clonotypes and omits some of them. The sample has 200,000 to 250,000 clones; approximately 94% are singletons. V lost 4 bases and J 15 bases, leaving 10 bases between the germline ends. This CDR3 is 10 amino acids long. The germline V gene has CDR1 SNHLY and CDR2 FYNNEI. Sequenced here: peripheral blood, sampled 28 days after the second dose of the MenACWY control vaccine. This clonotype originated in an adult who received the MenACWY meningococcal vaccine as a control. V usage is TRBV2 and J usage is TRBJ2-1; D unclear. CDR3 loop: CASSAGQLFF. The CDR3 bases are TGTGCCAGCAGTGCGGGCCAGCTGTTCTTC.